This TCR beta chain was captured in a study of blood T cell repertoires in COVID-19. This table comes from immunoSEQ multiplex PCR, and its TCRdb copy is limited to in-frame clones, with some not included. This table holds over 150,000 clones, 80% to 90% found once. The sequence was obtained from a woman between 18 and 30 years old who had recovered from COVID-19. Sequenced: peripheral blood.

The CDR3 DNA reads as TGTGCCAGCAGCTCCACCGGCAATGAGCAGTTCTTC. Translation: CASSSTGNEQFF. The chain combines TRBV11-1 with TRBJ2-1, with D unclear. The germline V gene encodes CDR1 SGHAT and CDR2 FQDESV (reference sequence). V lost 4 bases, J lost 6 bases, and 7 bases lay in between. This CDR3 has 12 amino acids.